This T cell receptor beta chain was recorded in a study of cytomegalovirus exposure and HLA in healthy donors. Study as a whole: An earlier analysis identified 120 million or so unique TCR beta sequences in approximately 170 million T cells. The Caucasian-associated ancestry cluster contained roughly four fifths of the roughly 390 genotyped donors.

This clone was found a few times. Its specificity is unknown. Primers for the PCR totalled 60 Vbeta and 13 Jbeta. In the study's own analysis: Unique TCR beta chains numbered around 75 million in a later analysis, with around 11 million shared. This table comes from immunoSEQ multiplex PCR, and its TCRdb copy is limited to in-frame clones, with some not included. V and J calls and clone size are those listed in that table; D and trimming were worked out from the DNA. Among 200,000 or so clones listed, about 84% were seen once. Study-level results: The study recorded over 150 TCR beta chains that were cytomegalovirus-associated.

Sequencing was carried out using PBMCs. The source is a human donor in good health.

The CDR3 DNA reads as TGCAGCGTTGAAGATGGAGGTCGCGAAAAACTGTTTTTT. Translation: CSVEDGGREKLFF. V and J are TRBV29-1 and TRBJ1-4; D call uncertain. The V end was cut by 0 bases, the J end by 8 bases, with 10 bases between. CDR1 is SQVTM and CDR2 is ANQGSEA in the germline V gene. The CDR3 length is 13 residues.